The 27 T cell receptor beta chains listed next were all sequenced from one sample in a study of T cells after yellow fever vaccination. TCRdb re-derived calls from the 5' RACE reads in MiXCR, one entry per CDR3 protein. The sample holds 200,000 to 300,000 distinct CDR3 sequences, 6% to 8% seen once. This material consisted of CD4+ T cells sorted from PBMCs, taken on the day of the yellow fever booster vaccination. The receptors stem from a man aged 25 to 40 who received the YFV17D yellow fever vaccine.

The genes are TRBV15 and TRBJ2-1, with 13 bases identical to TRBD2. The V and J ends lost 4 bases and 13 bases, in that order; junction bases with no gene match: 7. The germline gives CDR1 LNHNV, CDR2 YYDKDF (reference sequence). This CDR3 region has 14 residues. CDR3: CATSTRTSGRVQFF. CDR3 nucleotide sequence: TGTGCCACCAGCACGAGGACTAGCGGGAGAGTACAGTTCTTC. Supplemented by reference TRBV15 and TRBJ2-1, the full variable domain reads DAMVIQNPRYQVTQFGKPVTLSCSQTLNHNVMYWYQQKSSQAPKLLFHYYDKDFNNEADTPDNFQSRRPNTSFCFLDIRSPGLGDTAMYLCATSTRTSGRVQFFGPGTRLTVL.

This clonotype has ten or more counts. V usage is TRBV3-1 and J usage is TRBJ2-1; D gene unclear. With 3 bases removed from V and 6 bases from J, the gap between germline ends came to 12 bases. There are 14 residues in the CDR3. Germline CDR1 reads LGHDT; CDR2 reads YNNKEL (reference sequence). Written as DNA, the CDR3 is TGTGCCAGCAGCCACAGGTATCGCGCCAATGAGCAGTTCTTC. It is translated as CASSHRYRANEQFF.

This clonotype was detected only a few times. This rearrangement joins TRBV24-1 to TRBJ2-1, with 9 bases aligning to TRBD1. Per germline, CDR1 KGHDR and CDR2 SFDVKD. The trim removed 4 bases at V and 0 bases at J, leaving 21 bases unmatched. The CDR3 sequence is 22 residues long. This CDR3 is CATSDPRPGQGTHPSSYNEQFF. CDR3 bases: TGTGCCACCAGTGACCCTCGCCCGGGACAGGGAACTCACCCGAGCTCCTACAATGAGCAGTTCTTC.

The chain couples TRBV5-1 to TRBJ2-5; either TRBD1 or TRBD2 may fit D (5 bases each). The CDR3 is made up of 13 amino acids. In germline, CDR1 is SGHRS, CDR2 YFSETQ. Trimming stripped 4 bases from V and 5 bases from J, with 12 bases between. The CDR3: CASSGDGRETQYF. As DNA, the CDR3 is TGCGCCAGCAGCGGGGACGGTAGGGAGACCCAGTACTTC.

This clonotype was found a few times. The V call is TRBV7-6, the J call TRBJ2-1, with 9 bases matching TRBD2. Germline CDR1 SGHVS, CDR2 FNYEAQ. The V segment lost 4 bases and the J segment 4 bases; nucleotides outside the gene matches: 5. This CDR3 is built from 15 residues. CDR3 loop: CASSSGLAVYNEQFF. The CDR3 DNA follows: TGTGCCAGCAGCTCGGGACTAGCCGTATACAATGAGCAGTTCTTC.

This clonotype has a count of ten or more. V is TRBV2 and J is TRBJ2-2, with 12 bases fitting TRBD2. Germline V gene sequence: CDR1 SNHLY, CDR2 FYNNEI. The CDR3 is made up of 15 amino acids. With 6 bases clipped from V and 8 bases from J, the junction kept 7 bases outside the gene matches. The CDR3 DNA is TGTGCCAGCAGGATGACTAGCGGGGGCGGGGGGGAGCTGTTTTTT. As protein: CASRMTSGGGGELFF.

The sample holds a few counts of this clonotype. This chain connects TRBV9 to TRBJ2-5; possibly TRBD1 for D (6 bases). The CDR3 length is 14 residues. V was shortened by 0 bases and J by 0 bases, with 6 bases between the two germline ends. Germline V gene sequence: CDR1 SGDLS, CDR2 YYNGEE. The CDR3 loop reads CASSVGTDQETQYF. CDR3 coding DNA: TGTGCCAGCAGCGTAGGGACAGACCAAGAGACCCAGTACTTC.

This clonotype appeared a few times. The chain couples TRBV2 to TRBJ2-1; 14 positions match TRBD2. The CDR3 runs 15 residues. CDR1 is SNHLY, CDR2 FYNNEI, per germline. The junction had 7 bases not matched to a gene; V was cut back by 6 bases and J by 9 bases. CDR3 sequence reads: CASSGGLAGVGEQFF. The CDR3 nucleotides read TGTGCCAGCAGCGGGGGACTAGCGGGAGTTGGTGAGCAGTTCTTC.

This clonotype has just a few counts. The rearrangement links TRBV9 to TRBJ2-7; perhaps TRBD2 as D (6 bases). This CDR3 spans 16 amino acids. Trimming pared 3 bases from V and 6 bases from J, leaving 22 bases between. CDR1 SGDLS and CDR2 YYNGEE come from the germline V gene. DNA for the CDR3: TGTGCCAGCAGCGAGAAGGGTTTGGGGGGTTTTAGCGAGCAGTACTTC. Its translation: CASSEKGLGGFSEQYF.

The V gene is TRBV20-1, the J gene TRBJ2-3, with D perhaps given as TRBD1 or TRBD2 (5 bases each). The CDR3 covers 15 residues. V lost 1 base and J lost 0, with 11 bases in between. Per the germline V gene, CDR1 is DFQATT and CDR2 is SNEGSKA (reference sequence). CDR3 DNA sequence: TGCAGTGCTAGAGGATTGGGGGTCAGCACAGATACGCAGTATTTT. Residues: CSARGLGVSTDTQYF.

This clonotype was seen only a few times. CDR3 sequence reads: CAISGQETYEQYF. The CDR3 DNA is TGTGCCATCTCGGGACAGGAGACCTACGAGCAGTACTTC. V gene TRBV10-3 combines with J gene TRBJ2-7; 8 bases are a match to TRBD1. The CDR3 length is 13 residues. V trimming: 8 bases; J trimming: 2 bases; junction bases outside the gene matches: 5. CDR1 is ENHRY, CDR2 SYGVKD, per germline.

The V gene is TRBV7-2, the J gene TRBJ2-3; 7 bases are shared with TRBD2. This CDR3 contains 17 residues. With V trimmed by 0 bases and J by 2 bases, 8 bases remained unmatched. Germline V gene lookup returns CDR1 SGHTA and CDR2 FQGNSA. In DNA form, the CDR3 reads TGTGCCAGCAGCTTAGCGCGGCGCCTAGCGGACACAGATACGCAGTATTTT. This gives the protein CASSLARRLADTDTQYF.

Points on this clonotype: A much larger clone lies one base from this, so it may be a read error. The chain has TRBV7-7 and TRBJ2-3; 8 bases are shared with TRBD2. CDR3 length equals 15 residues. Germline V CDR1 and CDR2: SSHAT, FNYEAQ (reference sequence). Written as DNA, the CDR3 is TGTGCCAGCAGCGGACCGGGACTAGGGGCAGATACGAAGTATTTT. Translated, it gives CASSGPGLGADTKYF. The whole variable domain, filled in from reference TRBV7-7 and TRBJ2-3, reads GAGVSQSPRYKVTKRGQDVTLRCDPISSHATLYWYQQALGQGPEFLTYFNYEAQPDKSGLPSDRFSAERPEGSISTLTIQRTEQRDSAMYRCASSGPGLGADTKYFGPGTRLTVL.

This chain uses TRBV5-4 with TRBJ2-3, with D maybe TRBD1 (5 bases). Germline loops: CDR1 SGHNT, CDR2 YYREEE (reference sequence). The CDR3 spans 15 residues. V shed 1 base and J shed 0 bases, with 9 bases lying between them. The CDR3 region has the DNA TGTGCCAGCAGCTTGATGGGGCTTAGCACAGATACGCAGTATTTT. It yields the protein CASSLMGLSTDTQYF.

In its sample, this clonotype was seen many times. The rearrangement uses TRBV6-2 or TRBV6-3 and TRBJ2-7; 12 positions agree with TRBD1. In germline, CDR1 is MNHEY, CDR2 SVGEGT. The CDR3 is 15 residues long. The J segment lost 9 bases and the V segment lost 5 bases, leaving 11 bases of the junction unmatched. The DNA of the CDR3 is TGTGCCAGCAGTCTTCCGGGACAGGGGGCTACGGTGCAGTACTTC. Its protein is CASSLPGQGATVQYF.

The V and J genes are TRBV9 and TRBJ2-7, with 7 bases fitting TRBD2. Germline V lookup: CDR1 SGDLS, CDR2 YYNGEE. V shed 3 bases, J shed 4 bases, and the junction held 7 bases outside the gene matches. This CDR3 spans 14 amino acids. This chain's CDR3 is CASSAVGGSYEQYF. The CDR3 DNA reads TGTGCCAGCAGCGCAGTAGGCGGGAGTTACGAGCAGTACTTC.

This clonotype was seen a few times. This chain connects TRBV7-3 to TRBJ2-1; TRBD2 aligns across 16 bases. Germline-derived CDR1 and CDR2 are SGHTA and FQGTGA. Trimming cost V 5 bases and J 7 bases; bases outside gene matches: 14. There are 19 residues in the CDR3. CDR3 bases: TGTGCCAGCAGCGCCCCGGGGACTAGCGGGAGGGCCGGGGGGAATGAGCAGTTCTTC. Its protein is CASSAPGTSGRAGGNEQFF.

CDR3 nucleotides: TGCAGTGCCAAAGCGGGACACTCCTACGAGCAGTACTTC. Protein product: CSAKAGHSYEQYF. V usage is TRBV20-1 and J usage is TRBJ2-7; tentative D call: TRBD2 (7 bases). V was shortened by 6 bases and J by 0 bases, with 12 bases between the two germline ends. This CDR3 is 13 amino acids long. Germline assignment: CDR1 DFQATT and CDR2 SNEGSKA (reference sequence).

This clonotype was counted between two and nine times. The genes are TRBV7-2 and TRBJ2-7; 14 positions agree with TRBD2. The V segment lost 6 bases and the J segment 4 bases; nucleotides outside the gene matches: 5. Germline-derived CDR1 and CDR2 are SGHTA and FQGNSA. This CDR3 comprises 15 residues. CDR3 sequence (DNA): TGTGCCAGCAGATGGGGACTAGCGGGAGTGTACGAGCAGTACTTC. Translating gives CASRWGLAGVYEQYF.

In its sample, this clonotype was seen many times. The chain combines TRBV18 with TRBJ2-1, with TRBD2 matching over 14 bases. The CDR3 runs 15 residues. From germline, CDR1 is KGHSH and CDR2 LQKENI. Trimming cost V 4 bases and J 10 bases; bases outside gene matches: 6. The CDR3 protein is CASSRGLAGAGEQFF. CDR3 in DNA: TGTGCCAGCTCACGGGGACTAGCGGGAGCTGGCGAGCAGTTCTTC.

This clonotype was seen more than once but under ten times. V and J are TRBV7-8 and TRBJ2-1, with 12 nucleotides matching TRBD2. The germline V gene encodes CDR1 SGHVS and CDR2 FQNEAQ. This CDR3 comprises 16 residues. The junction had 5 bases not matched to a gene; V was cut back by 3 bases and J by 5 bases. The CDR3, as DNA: TGTGCCAGCAGCTTCCGGACTAGCGGGACCCACAATGAGCAGTTCTTC. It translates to CASSFRTSGTHNEQFF.

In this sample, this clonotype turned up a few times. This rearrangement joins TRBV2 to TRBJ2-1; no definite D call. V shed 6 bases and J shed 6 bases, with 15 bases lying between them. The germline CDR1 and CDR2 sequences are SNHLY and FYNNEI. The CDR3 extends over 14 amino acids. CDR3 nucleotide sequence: TGTGCCAGCAGATACGACACGAACGGCAATGAGCAGTTCTTC. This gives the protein CASRYDTNGNEQFF.

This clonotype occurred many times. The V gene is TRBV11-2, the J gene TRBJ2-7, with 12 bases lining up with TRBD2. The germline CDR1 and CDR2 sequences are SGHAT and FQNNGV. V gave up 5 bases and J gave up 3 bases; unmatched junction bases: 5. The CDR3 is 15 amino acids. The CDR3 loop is CASSRTSGRLYEQYF. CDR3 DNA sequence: TGTGCCAGCAGCCGCACTAGCGGGAGGCTCTACGAGCAGTACTTC.

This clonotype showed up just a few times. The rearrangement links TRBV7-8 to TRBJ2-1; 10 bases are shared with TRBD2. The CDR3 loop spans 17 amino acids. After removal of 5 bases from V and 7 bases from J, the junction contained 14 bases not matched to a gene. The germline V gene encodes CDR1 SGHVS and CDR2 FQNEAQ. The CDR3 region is CASSDLWTSGRANEQFF. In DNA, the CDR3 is TGTGCCAGCAGCGACCTATGGACTAGCGGCCGGGCGAATGAGCAGTTCTTC.

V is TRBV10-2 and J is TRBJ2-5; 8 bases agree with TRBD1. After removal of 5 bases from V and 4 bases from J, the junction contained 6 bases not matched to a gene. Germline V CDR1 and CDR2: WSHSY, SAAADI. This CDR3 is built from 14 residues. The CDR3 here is CASSLTGEVETQYF. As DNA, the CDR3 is TGCGCCAGCAGTCTGACAGGGGAAGTAGAGACCCAGTACTTC.

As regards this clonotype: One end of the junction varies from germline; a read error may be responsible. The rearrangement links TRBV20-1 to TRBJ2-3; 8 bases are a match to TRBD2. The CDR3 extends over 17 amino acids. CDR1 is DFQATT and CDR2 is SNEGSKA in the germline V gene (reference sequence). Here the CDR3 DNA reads TGCTGTGCTCAGCGGGGGACTGGAGGGCATAGGGCAGATACGCAGTATTTT. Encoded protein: CCAQRGTGGHRADTQYF.

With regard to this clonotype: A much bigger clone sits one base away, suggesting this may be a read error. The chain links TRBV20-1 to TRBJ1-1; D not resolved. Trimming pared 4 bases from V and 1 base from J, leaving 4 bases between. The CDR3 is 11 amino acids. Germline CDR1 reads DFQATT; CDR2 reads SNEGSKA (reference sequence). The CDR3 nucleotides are TGCAGTGCTAAAGGGAACACTGAAGCTTTCTTT. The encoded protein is CSAKGNTEAFF.